A single sample gave rise to the 15 T cell receptor beta chains below, sequenced in a study of radiotherapy plus CTLA-4 blockade in lung cancer. Clones were sequenced by immunoSEQ multiplex PCR, and TCRdb holds only the in-frame ones, with some missing. The data show approximately 49,000 clones, 85% seen once. This sample comprised peripheral blood, obtained from a patient treated with radiotherapy plus ipilimumab. Receptors were obtained from a human donor with non-small cell lung cancer whose response to radiotherapy plus ipilimumab could not be evaluated.

CDR3 DNA: TGTGCCTTTACTAGTCTGAACTACGAGCAGTACTTC. Translation gives CAFTSLNYEQYF. V and J are TRBV30 and TRBJ2-7; TRBD2 might be the D (5 bases). V lost 7 bases and J lost 3, with 13 bases in between. The CDR3 extends over 12 amino acids. In germline, CDR1 is GTSNPN, CDR2 SVGIG (reference sequence).

The count of this clone is one. The rearrangement joins TRBV28 to TRBJ2-4, with a possible D match to TRBD2 (5 bases). CDR3 length equals 16 residues. Trimming took 3 bases from V and 2 from J, leaving 14 bases between them. CDR1 is MDHEN and CDR2 is SYDVKM in the germline V gene. The CDR3 nucleotides are TGTGCCAGCAGTTTCGACGGGGTAGGGTCCAAAAACATTCAGTACTTC. It yields the protein CASSFDGVGSKNIQYF.

This clone was detected only a few times. The genes are TRBV7-2 and TRBJ1-2, with 9 bases identical to TRBD1. The length of the CDR3 is 16 residues. J lost 2 bases, V lost 5 bases, and 9 bases had no gene match. CDR1 and CDR2 (germline): SGHTA, FQGNSA. CDR3 in amino acids: CASSVMTGGSNYGYTF. CDR3 in DNA: TGTGCCAGCAGCGTCATGACAGGGGGGTCGAACTATGGCTACACCTTC.

This clone has only one observation. The CDR3 here is CASSSQGTGGYEKLFF. The CDR3, as DNA: TGTGCCAGCAGCTCTCAAGGGACAGGGGGGTATGAAAAACTGTTTTTT. V is TRBV7-2 and J is TRBJ1-4, with TRBD1 matching over 11 bases. Germline V CDR1 and CDR2: SGHTA, FQGNSA. V shed 4 bases and J 6 bases; nucleotides not matched to a gene: 7. CDR3 length equals 16 residues. The full variable domain, rest sourced from reference TRBV7-2 and TRBJ1-4, is GAGVSQSPSNKVTEKGKDVELRCDPISGHTALYWYRQSLGQGLEFLIYFQGNSAPDKSGLPSDRFSAERTGGSVSTLTIQRTQQEDSAVYLCASSSQGTGGYEKLFFGSGTQLSVL.

The chain has TRBV27 and TRBJ2-2, with a possible D match to TRBD1 (6 bases). This CDR3 comprises 15 residues. Germline V lookup: CDR1 MNHEY, CDR2 SMNVEV (reference sequence). Deletions cut 7 bases from V and 1 base from J, with 13 bases between. CDR3 sequence reads: CASNPGTLNTGELFF. The CDR3 nucleotides are TGTGCCAGCAACCCAGGGACACTGAACACCGGGGAGCTGTTTTTT.

The genes are TRBV28 and TRBJ2-2, with 9 bases aligning to TRBD1. Germline CDR1 reads MDHEN; CDR2 reads SYDVKM. This CDR3 has 16 amino acids. The ends lost 5 bases at V and 6 bases at J; junction bases unmatched: 10. The chain's CDR3 is CASSHLGTGMAGELFF. As DNA, the CDR3 is TGTGCCAGCAGTCACCTAGGGACAGGGATGGCCGGGGAGCTGTTTTTT. The complete variable domain, with remaining parts taken from reference TRBV28 and TRBJ2-2, reads DVKVTQSSRYLVKRTGEKVFLECVQDMDHENMFWYRQDPGLGLRLIYFSYDVKMKEKGDIPEGYSVSREKKERFSLILESASTNQTSMYLCASSHLGTGMAGELFFGEGSRLTVL.

The V gene is TRBV28, the J gene TRBJ1-3, with 10 bases identical to TRBD1. The CDR3 loop spans 15 amino acids. Germline trimming cut 4 bases from V and 4 bases from J; bases unmatched to any gene: 4. Germline V gene lookup returns CDR1 MDHEN and CDR2 SYDVKM. The CDR3 here is CASSWDRGLGNTIYF. The CDR3 DNA follows: TGTGCCAGCAGTTGGGACAGGGGTTTGGGAAACACCATATATTTT.

The chain employs TRBV6-5 and TRBJ2-7; tentative D call: TRBD1 (5 bases). The V gene lost 2 bases and the J gene lost 3 bases, with 17 bases spanning the gap. The length of the CDR3 is 16 residues. Germline loops: CDR1 MNHEY, CDR2 SVGAGI. The CDR3 is CASSYDGSKGRYEQYF. The CDR3, as DNA: TGTGCCAGCAGTTACGATGGTAGTAAGGGGCGCTACGAGCAGTACTTC.

The chain recombines TRBV7-2 with TRBJ2-1; TRBD1 agrees at 8 bases. The CDR3 covers 18 residues. V gave up 7 bases and J gave up 1 base; unmatched junction bases: 15. Germline loops: CDR1 SGHTA, CDR2 FQGNSA. Here the CDR3 reads CASIPGTGGGRSYNEQFF. Written as DNA, the CDR3 is TGTGCCAGCATCCCAGGGACAGGCGGCGGTCGGTCCTACAATGAGCAGTTCTTC.

This sequence joins TRBV28 and TRBJ2-1; D remains unclear. Trimming cost V 5 bases and J 3 bases, with 14 bases left between them. The CDR3 contains 15 residues. The germline V gene has CDR1 MDHEN and CDR2 SYDVKM. CDR3: CASSVTSGLYNEQFF. The CDR3 DNA reads TGTGCCAGCAGTGTGACTTCGGGTCTCTACAATGAGCAGTTCTTC.

The V call is TRBV28, the J call TRBJ1-5; possible D gene TRBD1, 5 bases. CDR1 is MDHEN, CDR2 SYDVKM, per germline. The CDR3 consists of 14 residues. Trimming pared 3 bases from V and 7 bases from J, leaving 13 bases between. Here the CDR3 reads CASSFGRARQPQHF. CDR3 in DNA: TGTGCCAGCAGTTTTGGCAGGGCTCGGCAGCCCCAGCATTTT. The entire variable domain, with the rest obtained from reference TRBV28 and TRBJ1-5, is as follows: DVKVTQSSRYLVKRTGEKVFLECVQDMDHENMFWYRQDPGLGLRLIYFSYDVKMKEKGDIPEGYSVSREKKERFSLILESASTNQTSMYLCASSFGRARQPQHFGDGTRLSIL.

This clone was seen a few times. The chain employs TRBV30 and TRBJ1-1; TRBD1 matches at 7 bases. Trimming cost V 5 bases and J 11 bases; bases outside gene matches: 11. CDR3 length equals 12 residues. The germline CDR1 and CDR2 sequences are GTSNPN and SVGIG (reference sequence). CDR3 sequence reads: CAWGRKTGRAFF. In DNA, the CDR3 is TGTGCCTGGGGTAGGAAGACAGGGAGGGCTTTCTTT.

The chain couples TRBV30 to TRBJ1-2, with unresolved D. Germline CDR1 and CDR2: GTSNPN and SVGIG (reference sequence). The CDR3 has 11 amino acids. The V gene lost 0 bases and the J gene lost 7 bases, with 6 bases spanning the gap. CDR3 DNA: TGTGCCTGGAGTGTACATGGTGGCTACACCTTC. Its protein product is CAWSVHGGYTF.

CDR3 amino acids: CASSGREYHNEQFF. In nucleotides, the CDR3 is TGTGCCAGCAGCGGCCGGGAGTACCACAATGAGCAGTTCTTC. The genes are TRBV5-4 and TRBJ2-1; D perhaps matches TRBD2 (6 bases). The CDR3 runs 14 residues. Germline V gene lookup returns CDR1 SGHNT and CDR2 YYREEE (reference sequence). Trimming shortened V by 4 bases and J by 5 bases, and 13 bases separated the two germline ends. The full variable domain, its missing parts supplied by reference TRBV5-4 and TRBJ2-1, is ETGVTQSPTHLIKTRGQQVTLRCSSQSGHNTVSWYQQALGQGPQFIFQYYREEENGRGNFPPRFSGLQFPNYSSELNVNALELDDSALYLCASSGREYHNEQFFGPGTRLTVL.

The chain links TRBV28 to TRBJ1-2, with D possibly matching TRBD1 (5 bases). There are 13 residues in the CDR3. The V end was cut by 8 bases, the J end by 7 bases, with 17 bases between. Germline V CDR1 and CDR2: MDHEN, SYDVKM. CDR3 sequence (DNA): TGTGCCAGCGTCCCTGGGGGGAAGAGTGGCTACACCTTC. Its translation is CASVPGGKSGYTF.